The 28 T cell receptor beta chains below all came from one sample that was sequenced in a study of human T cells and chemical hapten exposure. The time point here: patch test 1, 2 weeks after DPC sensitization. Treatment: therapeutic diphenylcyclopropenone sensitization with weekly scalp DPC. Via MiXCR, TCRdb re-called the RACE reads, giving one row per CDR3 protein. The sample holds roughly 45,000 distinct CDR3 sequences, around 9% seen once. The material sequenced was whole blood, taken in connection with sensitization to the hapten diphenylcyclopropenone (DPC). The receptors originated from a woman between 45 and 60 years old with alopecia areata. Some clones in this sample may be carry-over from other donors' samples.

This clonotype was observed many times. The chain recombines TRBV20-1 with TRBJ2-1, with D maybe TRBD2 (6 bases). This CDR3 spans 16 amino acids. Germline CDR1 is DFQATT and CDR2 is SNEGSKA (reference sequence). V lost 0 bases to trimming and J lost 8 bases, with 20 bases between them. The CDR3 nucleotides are TGCAGTGCTAGAGATCGGCGGGACCTCGTCTGGCATGAGCAGTTCTTC. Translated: CSARDRRDLVWHEQFF.

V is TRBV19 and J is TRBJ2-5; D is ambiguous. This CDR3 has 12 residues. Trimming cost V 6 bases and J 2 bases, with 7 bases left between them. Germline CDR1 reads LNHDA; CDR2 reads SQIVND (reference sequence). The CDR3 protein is CASSAVQETQYF. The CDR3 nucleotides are TGTGCCAGTAGCGCTGTTCAAGAGACCCAGTACTTC.

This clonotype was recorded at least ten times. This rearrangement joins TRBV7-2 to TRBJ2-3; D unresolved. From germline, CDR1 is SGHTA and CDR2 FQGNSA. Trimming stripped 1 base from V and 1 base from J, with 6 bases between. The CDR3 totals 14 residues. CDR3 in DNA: TGTGCCAGCAGCTTAGGGCCGCGCACAGATACGCAGTATTTT. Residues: CASSLGPRTDTQYF.

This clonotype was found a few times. The CDR3: CASSQDQDLPEAFF. The DNA for the CDR3 is TGTGCCAGCAGCCAAGATCAGGACCTCCCTGAAGCTTTCTTT. V and J are TRBV4-2 and TRBJ1-1; no clear D gene. Between the trimmed V and J ends, which lost 0 bases and 6 bases, there was a span of 11 bases. Germline V gene lookup returns CDR1 LGHNA and CDR2 YNFKEQ. This CDR3 contains 14 residues.

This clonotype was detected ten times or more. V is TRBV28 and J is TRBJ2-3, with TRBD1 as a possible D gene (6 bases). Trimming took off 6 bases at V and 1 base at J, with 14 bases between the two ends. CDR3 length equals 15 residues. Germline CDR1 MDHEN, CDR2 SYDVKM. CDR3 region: CASSLTGRGTDTQYF. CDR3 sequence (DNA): TGTGCCAGCAGCTTAACAGGGCGGGGCACAGATACGCAGTATTTT.

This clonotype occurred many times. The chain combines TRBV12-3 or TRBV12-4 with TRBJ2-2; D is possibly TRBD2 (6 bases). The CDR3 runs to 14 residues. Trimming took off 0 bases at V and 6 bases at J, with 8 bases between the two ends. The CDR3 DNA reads TGTGCCAGCAGTTTAGCGGGAGGCCCCGGGGAGCTGTTTTTT. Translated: CASSLAGGPGELFF.

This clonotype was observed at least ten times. The CDR3, as DNA: TGCAGTGCTAGACAGGGGGCCATCAATCAGCCCCAGCATTTT. This translates into CSARQGAINQPQHF. This chain uses TRBV20-1 with TRBJ1-5, with 8 bases lining up with TRBD1. The germline V gene encodes CDR1 DFQATT and CDR2 SNEGSKA (reference sequence). V gave up 2 bases and J gave up 3 bases; unmatched junction bases: 3. This CDR3 region has 14 residues.

CDR3 sequence (DNA): TGTGCCATCAGTGCTGGAGTCTACGAGCAGTACTTC. This translates into CAISAGVYEQYF. The chain is built from TRBV10-3 and TRBJ2-7; D not resolved. The germline CDR1 and CDR2 sequences are ENHRY and SYGVKD. Deletions cut 4 bases from V and 3 bases from J, with 7 bases between. The CDR3 spans 12 residues.

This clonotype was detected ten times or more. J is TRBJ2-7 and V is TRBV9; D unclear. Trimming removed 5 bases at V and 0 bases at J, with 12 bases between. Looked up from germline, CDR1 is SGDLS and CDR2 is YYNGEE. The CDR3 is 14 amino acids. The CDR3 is CASSSKVSSYEQYF. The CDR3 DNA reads TGTGCCAGCAGTTCAAAGGTGAGCTCCTACGAGCAGTACTTC.

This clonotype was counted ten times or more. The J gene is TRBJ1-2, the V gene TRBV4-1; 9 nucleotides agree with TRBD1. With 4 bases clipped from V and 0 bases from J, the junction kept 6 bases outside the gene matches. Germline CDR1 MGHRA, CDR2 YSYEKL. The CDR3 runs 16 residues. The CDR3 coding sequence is TGCGCCAGCAGCCCTGGGACAGGGAACTCTAACTATGGCTACACCTTC. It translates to CASSPGTGNSNYGYTF.

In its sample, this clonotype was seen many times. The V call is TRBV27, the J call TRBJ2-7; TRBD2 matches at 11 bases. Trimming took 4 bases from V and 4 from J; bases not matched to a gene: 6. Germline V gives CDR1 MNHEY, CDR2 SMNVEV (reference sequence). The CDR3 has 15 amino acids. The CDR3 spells CASSSGTSGFYEQYF. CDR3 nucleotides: TGTGCCAGCAGTTCGGGGACTAGCGGTTTTTACGAGCAGTACTTC.

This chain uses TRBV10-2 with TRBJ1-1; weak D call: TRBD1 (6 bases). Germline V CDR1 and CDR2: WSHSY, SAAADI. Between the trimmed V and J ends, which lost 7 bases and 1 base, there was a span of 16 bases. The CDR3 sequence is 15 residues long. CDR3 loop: CASTKTRQANTEAFF. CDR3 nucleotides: TGCGCCAGCACCAAGACAAGACAGGCGAACACTGAAGCTTTCTTT.

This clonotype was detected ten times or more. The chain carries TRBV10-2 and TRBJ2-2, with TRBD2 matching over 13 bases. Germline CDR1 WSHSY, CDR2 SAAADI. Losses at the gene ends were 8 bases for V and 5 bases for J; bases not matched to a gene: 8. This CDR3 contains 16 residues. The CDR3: CASGGTSGMSTGELFF. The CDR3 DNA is TGCGCCAGCGGGGGGACTAGCGGGATGTCAACCGGGGAGCTGTTTTTT.

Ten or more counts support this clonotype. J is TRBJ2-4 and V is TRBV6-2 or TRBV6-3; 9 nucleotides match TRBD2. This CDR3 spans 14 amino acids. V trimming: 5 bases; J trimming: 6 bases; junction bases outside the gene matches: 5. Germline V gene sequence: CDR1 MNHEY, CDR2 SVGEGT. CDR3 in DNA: TGTGCCAGCAGTCCAGCGGGGGGCGGAAACATTCAGTACTTC. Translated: CASSPAGGGNIQYF.

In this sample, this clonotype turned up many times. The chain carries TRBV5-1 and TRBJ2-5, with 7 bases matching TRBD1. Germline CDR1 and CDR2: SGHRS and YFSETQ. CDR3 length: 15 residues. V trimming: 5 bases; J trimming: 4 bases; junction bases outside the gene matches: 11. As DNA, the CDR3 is TGCGCCAGCAGTCCGACAGGGAGTCGTATAGAGACCCAGTACTTC. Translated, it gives CASSPTGSRIETQYF.

The CDR3 coding sequence is TGTGCCAGCAGCTTAGCTCGGGGGACAGTTAAACTGTTTTTT. This encodes CASSLARGTVKLFF. The chain joins TRBV7-2 to TRBJ1-4, with 7 bases identical to TRBD1. Germline assignment: CDR1 SGHTA and CDR2 FQGNSA. V shed 0 bases and J 11 bases; nucleotides not matched to a gene: 6. CDR3 length: 14 amino acids.

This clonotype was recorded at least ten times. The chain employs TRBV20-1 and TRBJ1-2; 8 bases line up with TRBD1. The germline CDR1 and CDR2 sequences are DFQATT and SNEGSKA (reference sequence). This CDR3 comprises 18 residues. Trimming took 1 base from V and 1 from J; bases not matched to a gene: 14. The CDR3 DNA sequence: TGCAGTGCTAGAGGAAAATCGGGGGGACAGGTTTTTAACTATGGCTACACCTTC. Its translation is CSARGKSGGQVFNYGYTF.

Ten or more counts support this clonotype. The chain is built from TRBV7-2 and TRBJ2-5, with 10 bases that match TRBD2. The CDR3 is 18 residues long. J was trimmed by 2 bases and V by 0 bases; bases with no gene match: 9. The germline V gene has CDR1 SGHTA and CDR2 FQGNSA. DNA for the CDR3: TGTGCCAGCAGCTTAGCAATAATGCTAGCGGGAGCGCAAGAGACCCAGTACTTC. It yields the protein CASSLAIMLAGAQETQYF.

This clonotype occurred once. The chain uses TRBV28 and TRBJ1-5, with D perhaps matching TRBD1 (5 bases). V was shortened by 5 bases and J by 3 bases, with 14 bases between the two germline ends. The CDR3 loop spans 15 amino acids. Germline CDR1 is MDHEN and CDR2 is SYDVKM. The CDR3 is CASSMGRWHNQPQHF. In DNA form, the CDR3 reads TGTGCCAGCAGTATGGGACGGTGGCACAATCAGCCCCAGCATTTT.

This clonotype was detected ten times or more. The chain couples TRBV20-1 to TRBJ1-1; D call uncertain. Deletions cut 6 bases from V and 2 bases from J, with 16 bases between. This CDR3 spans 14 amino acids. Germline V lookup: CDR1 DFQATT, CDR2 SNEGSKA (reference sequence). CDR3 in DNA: TGCAGTGCGACTAAAGGTGGGTTAAACACTGAAGCTTTCTTT. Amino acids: CSATKGGLNTEAFF.

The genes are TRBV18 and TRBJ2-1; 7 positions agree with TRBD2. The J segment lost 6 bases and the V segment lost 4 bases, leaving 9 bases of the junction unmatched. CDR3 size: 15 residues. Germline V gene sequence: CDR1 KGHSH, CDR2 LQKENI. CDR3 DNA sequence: TGTGCCAGCTCACGTTTCGCTAGCGGTGGCAATGAGCAGTTCTTC. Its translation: CASSRFASGGNEQFF.

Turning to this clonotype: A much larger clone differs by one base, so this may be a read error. This CDR3 is CASSLVERFDEQFF. The CDR3 coding sequence is TGTGCCAGCAGTTTAGTCGAGAGATTTGATGAGCAGTTCTTC. The rearrangement uses TRBV12-3 or TRBV12-4 and TRBJ2-1, with D unresolved. The CDR3 has 14 residues. The ends were cut back, 1 base at V and 8 bases at J, with 12 bases in the middle.

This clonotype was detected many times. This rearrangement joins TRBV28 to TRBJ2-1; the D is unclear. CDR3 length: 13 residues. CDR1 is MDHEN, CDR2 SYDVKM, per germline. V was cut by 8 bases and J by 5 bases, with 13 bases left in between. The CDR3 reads CASLGLPHNEQFF. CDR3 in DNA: TGTGCCAGCCTAGGCCTCCCACACAATGAGCAGTTCTTC.

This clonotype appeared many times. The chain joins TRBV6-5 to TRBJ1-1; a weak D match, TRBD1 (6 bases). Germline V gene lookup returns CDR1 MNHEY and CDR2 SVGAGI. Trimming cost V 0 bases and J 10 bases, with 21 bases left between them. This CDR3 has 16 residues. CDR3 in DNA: TGTGCCAGCAGTTACTCGATTGTTCCAGGGGTCAATGCAGCTTTCTTT. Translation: CASSYSIVPGVNAAFF.

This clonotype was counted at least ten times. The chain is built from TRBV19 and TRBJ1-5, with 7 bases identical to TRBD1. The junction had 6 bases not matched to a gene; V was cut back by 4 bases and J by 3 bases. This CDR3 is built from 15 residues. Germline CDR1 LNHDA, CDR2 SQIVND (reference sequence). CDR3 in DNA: TGTGCCAGTAGTACGGGGACAGCGGTCAATCAGCCCCAGCATTTT. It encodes CASSTGTAVNQPQHF.

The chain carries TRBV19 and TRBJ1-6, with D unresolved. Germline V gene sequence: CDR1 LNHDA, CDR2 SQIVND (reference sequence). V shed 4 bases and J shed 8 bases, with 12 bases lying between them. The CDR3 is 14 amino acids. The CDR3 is CASSTILADSPLHF. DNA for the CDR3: TGTGCCAGTAGTACAATACTGGCCGATTCACCCCTCCACTTT.

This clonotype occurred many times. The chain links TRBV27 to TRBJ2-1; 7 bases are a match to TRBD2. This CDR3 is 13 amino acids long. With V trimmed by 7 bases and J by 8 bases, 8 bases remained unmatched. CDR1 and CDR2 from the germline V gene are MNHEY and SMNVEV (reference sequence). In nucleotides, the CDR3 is TGTGCCAGCACCCCGACTAGCATCGATGAGCAGTTCTTC. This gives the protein CASTPTSIDEQFF.

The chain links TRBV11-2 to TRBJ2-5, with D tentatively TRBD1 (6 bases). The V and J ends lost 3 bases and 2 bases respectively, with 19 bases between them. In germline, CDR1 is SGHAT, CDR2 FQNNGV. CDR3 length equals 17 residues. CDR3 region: CASSLTPGQTQQETQYF. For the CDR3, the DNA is TGTGCCAGCAGCTTGACGCCGGGACAAACCCAACAAGAGACCCAGTACTTC.